Listed below are T cell receptor beta chains from one sample, sequenced in a study of shared clonotypes between healthy human individuals. Assay: immunoSEQ multiplex PCR; the TCRdb copy retains only in-frame clones and omits some. This sample carries about 2,100,000 clones, approximately 94% of them seen once, and the ten largest clones take roughly 1.7%. The sequencing sample was made of naive CD8+ T cells from PBMCs. The receptors derive from a man younger than 35 in good health. Some clones in this sample may be carry-over from other donors' samples. Each CDR3 is given with its conserved first and last residue. The order of the fields is V gene, D gene, J gene, clone size, CDR3 protein, CDR3 DNA. A D gene is named only where the DNA matches it firmly. The size entry is marked missing in some rows and otherwise reads once, few, many or a size class.

v_gene: TRBV28; d_gene: TRBD1; j_gene: TRBJ1-1; abundance: few; CDR3aa: CASSLATGPNTEAFF; CDR3nt: TGTGCCAGCAGTTTGGCGACAGGGCCTAACACTGAAGCTTTCTTT
v_gene: TRBV9; d_gene: TRBD2; j_gene: TRBJ2-1; abundance: .; CDR3aa: CASSVNLAGGPGNEQFF; CDR3nt: TGTGCCAGCAGCGTGAACTTAGCGGGAGGGCCTGGCAATGAGCAGTTCTTC
v_gene: TRBV2; d_gene: TRBD1; j_gene: TRBJ1-2; abundance: .; CDR3aa: CANHRGRDGYGYTF; CDR3nt: TGTGCCAACCACAGGGGGCGCGATGGCTATGGCTACACCTTC
v_gene: TRBV7-8; d_gene: .; j_gene: TRBJ1-1; abundance: .; CDR3aa: CASTSSRAGWAEAFF; CDR3nt: TGTGCCAGCACCTCCTCGCGGGCAGGGTGGGCTGAAGCTTTCTTT
v_gene: TRBV19; d_gene: .; j_gene: TRBJ2-7; abundance: .; CDR3aa: CASTPGRGLGHEQYF; CDR3nt: TGTGCCAGTACCCCTGGGCGGGGGCTCGGGCACGAGCAGTACTTC
v_gene: TRBV6-5; d_gene: TRBD2; j_gene: TRBJ2-7; abundance: .; CDR3aa: CASSHYNPREDYEQYF; CDR3nt: TGTGCCAGCAGTCACTACAACCCCCGGGAGGACTACGAGCAGTACTTC
v_gene: TRBV7-8; d_gene: .; j_gene: TRBJ2-4; abundance: .; CDR3aa: CASSPPRGLAKNIQYF; CDR3nt: TGTGCCAGCAGCCCTCCTCGGGGACTAGCCAAAAACATTCAGTACTTC
v_gene: TRBV11-2; d_gene: .; j_gene: TRBJ2-5; abundance: .; CDR3aa: CASSLDWGGQDQETQYF; CDR3nt: TGTGCCAGCAGCTTAGACTGGGGGGGGCAGGACCAAGAGACCCAGTACTTC
v_gene: TRBV5-6; d_gene: .; j_gene: TRBJ1-2; abundance: .; CDR3aa: CASSFSSGVAGYTF; CDR3nt: TGTGCCAGCAGCTTCAGCTCAGGGGTGGCTGGCTACACCTTC
v_gene: TRBV6-5; d_gene: TRBD2; j_gene: TRBJ2-1; abundance: .; CDR3aa: CASEVAGFRNEQFF; CDR3nt: TGTGCCAGCGAAGTAGCGGGATTTAGAAATGAGCAGTTCTTC
v_gene: TRBV28; d_gene: .; j_gene: TRBJ1-1; abundance: .; CDR3aa: CASSPPNTEAFF; CDR3nt: TGTGCCAGCAGCCCCCCGAACACTGAAGCTTTCTTT
v_gene: TRBV27; d_gene: .; j_gene: TRBJ2-2; abundance: .; CDR3aa: CASSLSGPRWTGELFF; CDR3nt: TGTGCCAGCAGTTTATCGGGGCCCCGCTGGACCGGGGAGCTGTTTTTT
v_gene: TRBV4-1; d_gene: TRBD1; j_gene: TRBJ1-1; abundance: .; CDR3aa: CASSQVGTGGLSGTEAFF; CDR3nt: TGCGCCAGCAGCCAAGTAGGGACAGGGGGCCTCTCCGGCACTGAAGCTTTCTTT
v_gene: TRBV28; d_gene: TRBD2; j_gene: TRBJ2-7; abundance: .; CDR3aa: CASSLIAGGSYEQYF; CDR3nt: TGTGCCAGCAGCCTCATAGCGGGAGGGTCCTACGAGCAGTACTTC
v_gene: TRBV5-1; d_gene: TRBD2; j_gene: TRBJ2-1; abundance: .; CDR3aa: CASSSWTSGSRYSSYNEQFF; CDR3nt: TGCGCCAGCAGCAGTTGGACTAGCGGGTCGCGTTACAGCTCCTACAATGAGCAGTTCTTC
v_gene: TRBV9; d_gene: .; j_gene: TRBJ2-7; abundance: .; CDR3aa: CASSPVGSNYEQYF; CDR3nt: TGTGCCAGCAGCCCCGTGGGGTCCAACTACGAGCAGTACTTC
v_gene: TRBV4-2; d_gene: .; j_gene: TRBJ2-3; abundance: .; CDR3aa: CASSQAPTVSTDTQYF; CDR3nt: TGTGCCAGCAGCCAAGCTCCGACGGTGAGCACAGATACGCAGTATTTT
v_gene: TRBV4-2; d_gene: .; j_gene: TRBJ2-7; abundance: .; CDR3aa: CASSQEGVGSEYYEQYF; CDR3nt: TGTGCCAGCAGCCAAGAGGGGGTCGGGAGTGAATACTACGAGCAGTACTTC
v_gene: TRBV2; d_gene: .; j_gene: TRBJ1-5; abundance: .; CDR3aa: CASQYRANQPQHF; CDR3nt: TGTGCCAGCCAGTACAGGGCCAATCAGCCCCAGCATTTT
v_gene: TRBV9; d_gene: .; j_gene: TRBJ1-2; abundance: .; CDR3aa: CASREGSGYGYTF; CDR3nt: TGTGCCAGCAGAGAGGGGTCGGGCTATGGCTACACCTTC
v_gene: TRBV29-1; d_gene: TRBD1; j_gene: TRBJ1-3; abundance: .; CDR3aa: CSVEDGGTGESGNTIYF; CDR3nt: TGCAGCGTTGAAGATGGGGGGACAGGTGAATCTGGAAACACCATATATTTT
v_gene: TRBV6-6; d_gene: .; j_gene: TRBJ2-1; abundance: .; CDR3aa: CASGSADGYEQFF; CDR3nt: TGTGCCAGCGGGAGCGCGGATGGCTATGAGCAGTTCTTC
v_gene: TRBV14; d_gene: .; j_gene: TRBJ2-1; abundance: once; CDR3aa: CASSQDKRTKFF; CDR3nt: TGTGCCAGCAGCCAAGATAAAAGGACGAAGTTCTTC
v_gene: TRBV7-9; d_gene: .; j_gene: TRBJ2-7; abundance: .; CDR3aa: CASSLGPDGSYEQYF; CDR3nt: TGTGCCAGCAGCTTAGGACCGGACGGTTCCTACGAGCAGTACTTC
v_gene: TRBV18; d_gene: .; j_gene: TRBJ2-3; abundance: .; CDR3aa: CASSPPGQGVTDTQYF; CDR3nt: TGTGCCAGCTCACCTCCTGGGCAGGGAGTGACAGATACGCAGTATTTT
v_gene: TRBV5-6; d_gene: TRBD1; j_gene: TRBJ1-2; abundance: .; CDR3aa: CASSSGYRGLDYGYTF; CDR3nt: TGTGCCAGCAGCTCAGGATACAGGGGCTTGGACTATGGCTACACCTTC
v_gene: TRBV11-2; d_gene: TRBD2; j_gene: TRBJ2-1; abundance: .; CDR3aa: CASSGTSGSYNEQFF; CDR3nt: TGTGCCAGCAGCGGTACTAGCGGGAGTTACAATGAGCAGTTCTTC
v_gene: TRBV6-1; d_gene: .; j_gene: TRBJ1-1; abundance: .; CDR3aa: CASSAYNFGAFF; CDR3nt: TGTGCCAGCAGCGCCTACAATTTTGGAGCTTTCTTT
v_gene: TRBV7-2; d_gene: .; j_gene: TRBJ1-1; abundance: .; CDR3aa: CASSSYRDTNTEAFF; CDR3nt: TGTGCCAGCAGCTCGTACCGGGACACTAACACTGAAGCTTTCTTT
v_gene: TRBV7-3; d_gene: TRBD2; j_gene: TRBJ2-7; abundance: .; CDR3aa: CASSFGLAGSEQYF; CDR3nt: TGTGCCAGCAGCTTCGGACTAGCGGGATCCGAGCAGTACTTC
v_gene: TRBV4-3; d_gene: .; j_gene: TRBJ2-1; abundance: .; CDR3aa: CASSQDWAGSPRYNEQFF; CDR3nt: TGCGCCAGCAGCCAAGATTGGGCCGGGAGCCCCAGGTACAATGAGCAGTTCTTC
v_gene: TRBV19; d_gene: .; j_gene: TRBJ1-1; abundance: .; CDR3aa: CASSILGVNTEAFF; CDR3nt: TGTGCCAGTAGTATATTGGGGGTAAACACTGAAGCTTTCTTT
v_gene: TRBV7-9; d_gene: .; j_gene: TRBJ2-1; abundance: .; CDR3aa: CASSLLGGFYNEQFF; CDR3nt: TGTGCCAGCAGCTTATTAGGAGGCTTCTACAATGAGCAGTTCTTC
v_gene: TRBV9; d_gene: .; j_gene: TRBJ2-7; abundance: .; CDR3aa: CASSGQGYEQYF; CDR3nt: TGTGCCAGCAGCGGTCAGGGCTACGAGCAGTACTTC
v_gene: TRBV27; d_gene: .; j_gene: TRBJ2-3; abundance: .; CDR3aa: CASSLSRLEEADTQYF; CDR3nt: TGTGCCAGCAGTCTGTCGCGGCTAGAGGAGGCAGATACGCAGTATTTT
v_gene: TRBV29-1; d_gene: .; j_gene: TRBJ1-5; abundance: once; CDR3aa: CSVEGPRVPSNQPQHF; CDR3nt: TGCAGCGTTGAAGGGCCCAGGGTCCCTAGCAATCAGCCCCAGCATTTT
v_gene: TRBV7-6; d_gene: .; j_gene: TRBJ1-1; abundance: .; CDR3aa: CASRGGIRNTEAFF; CDR3nt: TGTGCCAGCAGGGGAGGCATTAGGAACACTGAAGCTTTCTTT
v_gene: TRBV25-1; d_gene: .; j_gene: TRBJ1-2; abundance: .; CDR3aa: CASSPPASNYGYTF; CDR3nt: TGTGCCAGCAGTCCCCCCGCGTCTAACTATGGCTACACCTTC
v_gene: TRBV14; d_gene: TRBD2; j_gene: TRBJ2-7; abundance: .; CDR3aa: CASSRRGGRAGEQYF; CDR3nt: TGTGCCAGCAGCCGCCGAGGCGGGAGGGCCGGGGAGCAGTACTTC
v_gene: TRBV4-1; d_gene: TRBD1; j_gene: TRBJ1-5; abundance: few; CDR3aa: CASSQFTGDQPQHF; CDR3nt: TGCGCCAGCAGCCAATTCACAGGGGATCAGCCCCAGCATTTT
v_gene: TRBV14; d_gene: TRBD1; j_gene: TRBJ2-7; abundance: .; CDR3aa: CASSRPGTGVHEQYF; CDR3nt: TGTGCCAGCAGCCGGCCCGGGACAGGGGTACACGAGCAGTACTTC
v_gene: TRBV7-6; d_gene: .; j_gene: TRBJ2-7; abundance: .; CDR3aa: CASSPIGGNLEQYF; CDR3nt: TGTGCCAGCAGCCCAATCGGGGGTAATCTCGAGCAGTACTTC
v_gene: TRBV27; d_gene: .; j_gene: TRBJ2-1; abundance: .; CDR3aa: CASIRGSGYNEQFF; CDR3nt: TGTGCCAGTATCAGGGGTAGCGGCTACAATGAGCAGTTCTTC
v_gene: TRBV27; d_gene: .; j_gene: TRBJ2-7; abundance: .; CDR3aa: CASRAGTSYEQYF; CDR3nt: TGTGCCAGCCGAGCAGGCACCTCCTACGAGCAGTACTTC
v_gene: TRBV2; d_gene: TRBD1; j_gene: TRBJ2-7; abundance: .; CDR3aa: CASTDGTGEGEQYF; CDR3nt: TGTGCCAGCACCGATGGGACAGGGGAGGGCGAGCAGTACTTC
v_gene: TRBV25-1; d_gene: .; j_gene: TRBJ1-4; abundance: .; CDR3aa: CASSEWGAANEKLFF; CDR3nt: TGTGCCAGCAGTGAATGGGGGGCCGCTAATGAAAAACTGTTTTTT
v_gene: TRBV4-3; d_gene: .; j_gene: TRBJ1-2; abundance: .; CDR3aa: CASSQARGEDYGYTF; CDR3nt: TGCGCCAGCAGCCAGGCTCGGGGGGAGGATTATGGCTACACCTTC
v_gene: TRBV15; d_gene: .; j_gene: TRBJ2-7; abundance: .; CDR3aa: CATSRARNEQYF; CDR3nt: TGTGCCACCAGCAGAGCTAGGAACGAGCAGTACTTC
v_gene: TRBV15; d_gene: .; j_gene: TRBJ1-2; abundance: .; CDR3aa: CATSRDRSGDGYTF; CDR3nt: TGTGCCACCAGCAGAGATCGATCAGGGGATGGCTACACCTTC
v_gene: TRBV19; d_gene: TRBD2; j_gene: TRBJ2-1; abundance: .; CDR3aa: CASSIATGRASDNEQFF; CDR3nt: TGTGCCAGTAGTATAGCTACGGGGAGGGCCTCGGACAATGAGCAGTTCTTC
v_gene: TRBV7-3; d_gene: .; j_gene: TRBJ2-7; abundance: .; CDR3aa: CASSFFAGPYEQYF; CDR3nt: TGTGCCAGCAGCTTCTTTGCGGGACCCTACGAGCAGTACTTC